The present T cell receptor (beta chain) was sequenced within a study of tumor-infiltrating lymphocytes in glioblastoma multiforme. Worth noting for this clonotype: A junction boundary mismatches the germline segment, possibly from a read error.

Three nested ARM-PCR rounds with V-beta and C-beta primers built TCRB libraries. TCRdb re-derived calls from the multiplex PCR reads in MiXCR, one entry per CDR3 protein. There are roughly 9,600 distinct CDR3 sequences in the sample; 67% occur only once, and about 54% lies in the top ten. The CDR3 has 14 residues. The J gene is TRBJ2-2, the V gene TRBV12-3 or TRBV12-4; D could derive from TRBD1 or TRBD2 (5 bases each). The sequenced sample consisted of brain tumor tissue. The sequence was obtained from a male donor with glioblastoma. The CDR3 region is CVSSRRSWDGELFF. CDR3 sequence (DNA): TGTGTTAGCAGCCGCCGATCATGGGACGGGGAGCTCTTTTTT.